This T cell receptor (beta chain) comes out of a study of blood T cell repertoires in COVID-19. The overall study: PBMCs, B-cell-depleted T cells, or T cells were the source of the cDNA or gDNA that made up the material.

From germline, CDR1 is MNHEY and CDR2 SVGAGI. The CDR3 loop spans 15 amino acids. With V trimmed by 6 bases and J by 4 bases, 7 bases remained unmatched. Per the study methods: Quantification of nucleated cells was approximated via reference gene primer amplification. TCRdb's table, derived via immunoSEQ multiplex PCR, lists solely in-frame clones and lacks some. V and J calls and clone size follow that table, whereas D and trimming were derived from the DNA. There are 300,000 to 350,000 clones in the sample; more than 90% occur only once, and around 4.2% lies in the top ten. The cohort comprised adults aged roughly 18 to 95 years residing in about two dozen US areas. Exposed participants encountered a COVID-19 case during the 2 weeks preceding study entry.

This chain links TRBV6-5 with TRBJ2-1; 9 nucleotides line up with TRBD1. The sample was PBMCs or T cells enriched from blood (not recorded which). The sequence was collected from a woman aged 25 to 39 who had been exposed to COVID-19. The CDR3 sequence: CASRTYRGPYNEQFF. The CDR3 DNA follows: TGTGCCAGCAGAACCTACAGGGGGCCTTACAATGAGCAGTTCTTC.